This TCR beta chain originates from a study of blood T cell repertoires in COVID-19. Germline lookup yields CDR1 SNHLY and CDR2 FYNNEI. J lost 0 bases, V lost 9 bases, and 11 bases had no gene match. The CDR3 runs 15 residues. Authors' analysis steps: Researchers report that nucleated cell counts were estimated from reference gene primer amplification. Profiling relied on immunoSEQ multiplex PCR, and the TCRdb table lists in-frame clones only, not all of them. The D gene and trimming were derived from the DNA, and the V and J assignments and clone size from that table. The sample contains about 270,000 clones, around 89% of which appear only once. Symptom resolution, clearance, or two negative PCRs marked the recovered donors of Cohort 3.

V is TRBV2 and J is TRBJ2-7, with 7 bases lining up with TRBD1. This sequence was found in a woman aged 18-29 years who had recovered from COVID-19. The sequencing input was PBMCs or T cells enriched from blood (not recorded which). This chain's CDR3 is CASFRYRGDSYEQYF. In DNA, the CDR3 is TGTGCCAGTTTTCGTTACAGGGGCGACTCCTACGAGCAGTACTTC.